These 29 T cell receptor beta chains were all obtained from the same sample, sequenced in a study of cytomegalovirus exposure and HLA in healthy donors. The protocol was immunoSEQ multiplex PCR, while the TCRdb copy is restricted to in-frame clones and leaves out a portion. The sample consists of approximately 260,000 clones, approximately 83% of them appearing once. Sequencing was done on a sample of PBMCs. The receptors shown here come from a woman aged 30 to 39 in good health and CMV-seropositive.

This clone was seen only a few times. This chain joins TRBV2 and TRBJ2-7; 10 bases fit TRBD2. Germline-derived CDR1 and CDR2 are SNHLY and FYNNEI. This CDR3 spans 16 amino acids. The ends lost 7 bases at V and 0 bases at J; junction bases unmatched: 9. CDR3 sequence (DNA): TGTGCCAGCACCGTTCAAGGACTAGCGGCCTCCTACGAGCAGTACTTC. Translated: CASTVQGLAASYEQYF.

This sequence joins TRBV5-1 and TRBJ2-1; TRBD2 agrees at 7 bases. Losses at the gene ends were 1 base for V and 5 bases for J; bases not matched to a gene: 0. Germline V gene sequence: CDR1 SGHRS, CDR2 YFSETQ. The CDR3 runs to 13 residues. This chain's CDR3 is CASSLRGDNEQFF. In DNA form, the CDR3 reads TGCGCCAGCAGCTTGCGGGGGGACAATGAGCAGTTCTTC.

J is TRBJ1-4 and V is TRBV6-1; D may be TRBD1 (5 bases). Trimming pared 5 bases from V and 8 bases from J, leaving 18 bases between. Germline V gene lookup returns CDR1 MNHNS and CDR2 SASEGT. The CDR3 runs 15 residues. In DNA, the CDR3 is TGTGCCAGCAGTCGGGATTTGGGGGGGGTAGAAAAACTGTTTTTT. This translates into CASSRDLGGVEKLFF.

The genes are TRBV4-1 and TRBJ2-1; D might be TRBD1 (6 bases). V lost 1 base and J lost 8, with 15 bases in between. The germline CDR1 and CDR2 sequences are MGHRA and YSYEKL. The CDR3 totals 15 residues. CDR3 sequence reads: CASSQGGQLQYEQFF. The CDR3 DNA reads as TGCGCCAGCAGCCAAGGGGGGCAGCTGCAATATGAGCAGTTCTTC.

As concerns this clone: The sample holds other DNA sequences that translate to the same CDR3. The rearrangement uses TRBV30 and TRBJ1-4; D gene uncertain. The germline V gene encodes CDR1 GTSNPN and CDR2 SVGIG (reference sequence). The CDR3 spans 11 residues. V was shortened by 0 bases and J by 8 bases, with 4 bases between the two germline ends. CDR3 loop: CAWSVREKLFF. In DNA form, the CDR3 reads TGTGCCTGGAGTGTACGGGAAAAACTGTTTTTT.

CDR3: CASSPAGVYNEQFF. CDR3 coding DNA: TGTGCCAGCAGTCCAGCGGGAGTATACAATGAGCAGTTCTTC. This sequence joins TRBV6-1 and TRBJ2-1; 8 bases align to TRBD2. Germline loops: CDR1 MNHNS, CDR2 SASEGT. V shed 5 bases, J shed 4 bases, and the junction held 4 bases outside the gene matches. The CDR3 is made up of 14 amino acids.

This chain connects TRBV11-2 to TRBJ2-4; D is unresolved. V dropped 1 base and J dropped 1 base, with 5 bases sitting between them. Germline assignment: CDR1 SGHAT and CDR2 FQNNGV. The CDR3 contains 14 residues. The CDR3: CASSLGAAKNIQYF. DNA for the CDR3: TGTGCCAGCAGCTTAGGCGCGGCCAAAAACATTCAGTACTTC.

This chain joins TRBV5-1 and TRBJ2-5, with 16 bases fitting TRBD2. Germline loops: CDR1 SGHRS, CDR2 YFSETQ. This CDR3 comprises 17 residues. J was trimmed by 4 bases and V by 5 bases; bases with no gene match: 8. CDR3 region: CASSSGTSGRAVETQYF. For the CDR3, the DNA is TGCGCCAGCAGTTCTGGGACTAGCGGGAGGGCCGTAGAGACCCAGTACTTC.

CDR3 in DNA: TGCGCCAGCAGCCTTAGCACAGATACGCAGTATTTT. Its protein is CASSLSTDTQYF. V gene TRBV5-1 combines with J gene TRBJ2-3, with D hard to call. CDR1 is SGHRS, CDR2 YFSETQ, per germline. V lost 4 bases to trimming and J lost 0 bases, with 3 bases between them. The CDR3 is 12 residues long.

CDR3 amino acids: CASSVVGIGLAGERDEQFF. For the CDR3, the DNA is TGTGCCAGCAGCGTAGTAGGTATAGGACTAGCGGGAGAAAGGGATGAGCAGTTCTTC. This rearrangement joins TRBV9 to TRBJ2-1; 13 bases line up with TRBD2. This CDR3 is built from 19 residues. Per the germline V gene, CDR1 is SGDLS and CDR2 is YYNGEE. Trimming removed 0 bases from V and 8 bases from J; junction bases left unmatched: 14.

This chain links TRBV5-6 with TRBJ1-5, with a tentative D call TRBD1 (6 bases). The germline gives CDR1 SGHDT, CDR2 YYEEEE. The CDR3 sequence is 16 residues long. V lost 4 bases, J lost 3 bases, and 17 bases lay in between. For the CDR3, the DNA is TGTGCCAGCAGCCTGAAATCTGGGGGCCCCAATCAGCCCCAGCATTTT. Protein product: CASSLKSGGPNQPQHF.

The rearrangement links TRBV21-1 to TRBJ1-4; the table calls TRBD1, which could not be checked here. TRBV21-1 is a pseudogene. This CDR3 is 14 amino acids long. The CDR3 sequence is CAAASWTAHEKLFF. The CDR3 DNA is TGTGCCGCCGCTTCATGGACAGCTCATGAAAAACTGTTTTTT.

The count of this clone is one. The genes are TRBV6-1 and TRBJ2-1; 8 bases line up with TRBD1. With 1 base clipped from V and 2 bases from J, the junction kept 4 bases outside the gene matches. The CDR3 contains 16 residues. From germline, CDR1 is MNHNS and CDR2 SASEGT. The chain's CDR3 is CASSEEDREPYNEQFF. The CDR3 DNA is TGTGCCAGCAGTGAAGAGGACAGGGAACCCTACAATGAGCAGTTCTTC.

The J gene is TRBJ2-3, the V gene TRBV7-9; TRBD2 aligns across 13 bases. V dropped 5 bases and J dropped 4; count of bases not matched to a gene: 9. CDR3 size: 17 residues. CDR1 and CDR2 from the germline V gene are SEHNR and FQNEAQ (reference sequence). The CDR3 loop is CASSAHGTSGISDTQYF. The CDR3 DNA sequence: TGTGCCAGCAGCGCACACGGGACTAGCGGGATATCAGATACGCAGTATTTT.

The chain links TRBV5-1 to TRBJ2-4; 10 bases line up with TRBD1. Germline CDR1 reads SGHRS; CDR2 reads YFSETQ. Trimming at V came to 4 bases and at J to 3 bases, leaving 4 bases not matched to a gene. CDR3 size: 15 residues. Written as DNA, the CDR3 is TGCGCCAGCAGCACGACAGGGGGCGGCAAAAACATTCAGTACTTC. Translating it yields CASSTTGGGKNIQYF.

V usage is TRBV28 and J usage is TRBJ1-3; a weak D match, TRBD1 (5 bases). The germline gives CDR1 MDHEN, CDR2 SYDVKM. V was cut by 10 bases and J by 3 bases, with 13 bases left in between. The CDR3 loop spans 13 amino acids. The CDR3 region is CATSGTYGNTIYF. For the CDR3, the DNA is TGTGCCACCTCGGGGACTTATGGAAACACCATATATTTT.

The CDR3 DNA is TGTGCCTGGACCGAACAGGGGAACACTGAAGCTTTCTTT. As protein: CAWTEQGNTEAFF. The chain recombines TRBV30 with TRBJ1-1; maybe TRBD1 (6 bases). Germline loops: CDR1 GTSNPN, CDR2 SVGIG (reference sequence). The CDR3 covers 13 residues. The V end was cut by 4 bases, the J end by 1 base, with 10 bases between.

The chain recombines TRBV6-1 with TRBJ2-2, with D perhaps TRBD1 (5 bases). The CDR3 has 14 residues. Looked up from germline, CDR1 is MNHNS and CDR2 is SASEGT. The V gene lost 6 bases and the J gene lost 5 bases, with 13 bases spanning the gap. The CDR3 bases are TGTGCCAGCAGCGCAGGGTCATGGACCGGGGAGCTGTTTTTT. Its translation is CASSAGSWTGELFF.

J is TRBJ2-3 and V is TRBV29-1, with 10 bases aligning to TRBD1. Germline-derived CDR1 and CDR2 are SQVTM and ANQGSEA. Unmatched junction bases numbered 6, after V lost 5 bases and J lost 4 bases. The CDR3 totals 14 residues. CDR3 sequence reads: CSVHGQGVADTQYF. In nucleotides, the CDR3 is TGCAGCGTTCACGGACAGGGGGTGGCAGATACGCAGTATTTT.

The chain joins TRBV5-6 to TRBJ2-1; unclear D gene. In germline, CDR1 is SGHDT, CDR2 YYEEEE. The V end lost 2 bases, the J end lost 0 bases, and 9 bases lay between the germline ends. The length of the CDR3 is 15 residues. CDR3 in amino acids: CASSLNSLSYNEQFF. The DNA for the CDR3 is TGTGCCAGCAGCTTAAACTCTCTCTCCTACAATGAGCAGTTCTTC.

V gene TRBV5-1 combines with J gene TRBJ1-3; TRBD1 matches at 8 bases. The CDR3 spans 16 residues. CDR1 is SGHRS, CDR2 YFSETQ, per germline. Trimming cost V 0 bases and J 2 bases; bases outside gene matches: 4. The CDR3 is CASSLDGQGTGNTIYF. CDR3 in DNA: TGCGCCAGCAGCTTGGACGGACAGGGTACTGGAAACACCATATATTTT.

The rearrangement links TRBV7-7 to TRBJ2-6; the match to TRBD1 covers 11 bases. With V trimmed by 3 bases and J by 0 bases, 1 base remained unmatched. CDR3 length: 17 residues. Germline CDR1 is SSHAT and CDR2 is FNYEAQ (reference sequence). The CDR3 region has the DNA TGTGCCAGCAGCTTGGGACAGGGGGGCTCTGGGGCCAACGTCCTGACTTTC. This translates into CASSLGQGGSGANVLTF.

The chain couples TRBV5-6 to TRBJ2-5, with D tentatively TRBD2 (7 bases). The V end was cut by 4 bases, the J end by 7 bases, with 17 bases between. CDR3 length: 14 amino acids. CDR1 and CDR2 from the germline V gene are SGHDT and YYEEEE. The CDR3 nucleotides read TGTGCCAGCAGCCCGGAGGGGGGGCAGGGGACCCAGTACTTC. This translates into CASSPEGGQGTQYF. Based on the CDR3 plus reference TRBV5-6 and TRBJ2-5, the full variable domain is DAGVTQSPTHLIKTRGQQVTLRCSPKSGHDTVSWYQQALGQGPQFIFQYYEEEERQRGNFPDRFSGHQFPNYSSELNVNALLLGDSALYLCASSPEGGQGTQYFGPGTRLLVL.

A note on this clone: The sample carries other DNA sequences with the same CDR3. The gene calls are TRBV27 and TRBJ1-1, with D possibly matching TRBD1 (5 bases). CDR1 is MNHEY and CDR2 is SMNVEV in the germline V gene (reference sequence). Trimming removed 5 bases from V and 1 base from J, with 8 bases in between. This CDR3 is built from 13 residues. The CDR3 bases are TGTGCCAGCAGTCTCCAGGGGAACACTGAAGCTTTCTTT. Protein sequence: CASSLQGNTEAFF.

CDR3 coding DNA: TGTGCCAGCAGCTTAGGGACACTCGTCTTCACAAGCAATCAGCCCCAGCATTTT. Residues: CASSLGTLVFTSNQPQHF. The chain uses TRBV5-8 and TRBJ1-5; D may be TRBD1 (6 bases). Trimming took off 2 bases at V and 1 base at J, with 19 bases between the two ends. Germline V CDR1 and CDR2: SGHTS, YDEGEE. This CDR3 is built from 18 residues.

The chain has TRBV7-8 and TRBJ2-1; 9 nucleotides match TRBD2. V dropped 4 bases and J dropped 2; count of bases not matched to a gene: 9. The CDR3 extends over 17 amino acids. Germline V lookup: CDR1 SGHVS, CDR2 FQNEAQ. This CDR3 reads CASSSSSGNFAYNEQFF. For the CDR3, the DNA is TGTGCCAGCAGCTCCTCTAGCGGGAATTTCGCCTACAATGAGCAGTTCTTC.

The chain links TRBV15 to TRBJ2-7, with TRBD1 matching 9 bases. The length of the CDR3 is 14 residues. The J segment lost 4 bases and the V segment lost 0 bases, leaving 1 base of the junction unmatched. In germline, CDR1 is LNHNV, CDR2 YYDKDF (reference sequence). The CDR3 sequence: CATSREGTGYEQYF. In nucleotides, the CDR3 is TGTGCCACCAGCAGAGAAGGGACAGGGTACGAGCAGTACTTC. The entire variable domain, with the rest obtained from reference TRBV15 and TRBJ2-7, is as follows: DAMVIQNPRYQVTQFGKPVTLSCSQTLNHNVMYWYQQKSSQAPKLLFHYYDKDFNNEADTPDNFQSRRPNTSFCFLDIRSPGLGDTAMYLCATSREGTGYEQYFGPGTRLTVT.

V is TRBV27 and J is TRBJ1-2; perhaps TRBD1 as D (6 bases). Germline V lookup: CDR1 MNHEY, CDR2 SMNVEV (reference sequence). There are 14 residues in the CDR3. Trimming pared 1 base from V and 4 bases from J, leaving 10 bases between. The CDR3 DNA follows: TGTGCCAGCAGTTTATTCCCAGGGGTCTATGGCTACACCTTC. This encodes CASSLFPGVYGYTF.

This chain uses TRBV30 with TRBJ1-2; no definite D call. CDR3 length: 12 residues. Deletions cut 0 bases from V and 3 bases from J, with 5 bases between. Germline V lookup: CDR1 GTSNPN, CDR2 SVGIG (reference sequence). The CDR3: CAWSVLDYGYTF. In nucleotides, the CDR3 is TGTGCCTGGAGTGTACTTGACTATGGCTACACCTTC.